The T cell receptor (beta chain) described here comes from a study of blood T cells in healthy people across ages. Study-wide findings and caveats: TCR beta diversity per million T cells fell roughly linearly with age.

On this clonotype itself: The antigen is not known.

The use of a sample-barcoded 5' primer and a J-beta primer mix characterized a second PCR of about 7 to 12 cycles. TCRdb itself ran the 5' RACE reads through MiXCR, one entry per CDR3 protein. The repertoire has roughly 1,300,000 distinct CDR3 sequences, 59% of them found once; the top ten carry 6.5% to 8.5%. This CDR3 spans 19 amino acids. V lost 3 bases to trimming and J lost 1 base; unmatched junction nucleotides: 16. The V gene's germline CDR1 is SGHTS and CDR2 YDEGEE. The sequence derives from a man aged 18-30 years in good health. The gene calls are TRBV5-8 and TRBJ2-3; 8 bases line up with TRBD1. The sample taken for sequencing was blood. The CDR3: CASSSIRRTGPLRTDTQYF. As DNA, the CDR3 is TGTGCCAGCAGCTCGATTCGACGGACAGGGCCATTACGCACAGATACGCAGTATTTT.